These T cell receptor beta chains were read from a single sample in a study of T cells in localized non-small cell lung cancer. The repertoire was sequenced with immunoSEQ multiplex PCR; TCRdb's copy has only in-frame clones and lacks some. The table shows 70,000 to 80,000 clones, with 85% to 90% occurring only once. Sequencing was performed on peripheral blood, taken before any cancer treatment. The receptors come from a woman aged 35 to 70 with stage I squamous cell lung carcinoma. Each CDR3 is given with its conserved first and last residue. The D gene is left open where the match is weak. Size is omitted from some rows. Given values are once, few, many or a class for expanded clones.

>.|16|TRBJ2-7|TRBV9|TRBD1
TGTGCCAGCAGCGTATCTGGACAGGGGGCATTCTACGAGCAGTACTTC
CASSVSGQGAFYEQYF
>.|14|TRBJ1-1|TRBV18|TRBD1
TGTGCCAGCTCTCTCCAGGGGGGGAACACTGAAGCTTTCTTT
CASSLQGGNTEAFF
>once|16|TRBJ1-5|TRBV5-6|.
TGTGCCAGCAGCTGGGGAGGGCCCAACAGCAATCAGCCCCAGCATTTT
CASSWGGPNSNQPQHF
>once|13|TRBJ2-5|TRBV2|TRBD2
TGTGCCAGCAGTCCTAGCGGGTACGAGACCCAGTACTTC
CASSPSGYETQYF
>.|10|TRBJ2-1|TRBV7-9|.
TGTGCCAGCAGCGTGAATGAGCAGTTCTTC
CASSVNEQFF
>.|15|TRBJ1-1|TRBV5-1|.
TGCGCCAGCAAAGTACTGTCAGTAGGGGACACTGAAGCTTTCTTT
CASKVLSVGDTEAFF
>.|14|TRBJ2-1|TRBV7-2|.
TGTGCCAGCAGCTTAGGGGGCGATGGGAATGAGCAGTTCTTC
CASSLGGDGNEQFF
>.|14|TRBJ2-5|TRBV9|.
TGTGCCAGCAGCGTAGGGGGGGCCTTAGAGACCCAGTACTTC
CASSVGGALETQYF
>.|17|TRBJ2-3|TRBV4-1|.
TGCGCCAGCAGCCAAGATCGGAGGGGGCTCCCCACAGATACGCAGTATTTT
CASSQDRRGLPTDTQYF
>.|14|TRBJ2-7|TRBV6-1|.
TGTGCCAGCAGTGTAGGACACATCTCCTACGAGCAGTACTTC
CASSVGHISYEQYF
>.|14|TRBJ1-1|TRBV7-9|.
TGTGCCAGCAGCTTCAACAGGGAGGAGACTGAAGCTTTCTTT
CASSFNREETEAFF
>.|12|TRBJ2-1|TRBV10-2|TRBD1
TGCGCCAGCACGACAGGGGCCAATGAGCAGTTCTTC
CASTTGANEQFF
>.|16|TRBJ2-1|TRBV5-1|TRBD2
TGCGCCAGCAGCTTTGCTCCGGGACTAGAGTATAATGAGCAGTTCTTC
CASSFAPGLEYNEQFF
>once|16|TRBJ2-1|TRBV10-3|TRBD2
TGTGCCATCAGGAGGACTAGCGGGGGGACTGACAATGAGCAGTTCTTC
CAIRRTSGGTDNEQFF
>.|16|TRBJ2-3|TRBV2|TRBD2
TGTGCCAGCAGTGAAACCGGGCGGGGGGCCACAGATACGCAGTATTTT
CASSETGRGATDTQYF
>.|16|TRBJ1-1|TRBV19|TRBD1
TGTGCCAGTAGTATAGTGGCGGGACAGGTGAACACTGAAGCTTTCTTT
CASSIVAGQVNTEAFF
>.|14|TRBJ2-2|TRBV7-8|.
TGTGCCAGCAGCTTAGGGCAGTTCACCGGGGAGCTGTTTTTT
CASSLGQFTGELFF
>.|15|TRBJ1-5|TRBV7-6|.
TGTGCCAGCAGCTATACAGTATATAGCAATCAGCCCCAGCATTTT
CASSYTVYSNQPQHF
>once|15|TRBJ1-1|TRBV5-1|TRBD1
TGCGCCAGCAGCATTCGACAGGGGGCGAACACTGAAGCTTTCTTT
CASSIRQGANTEAFF